These 22 T cell receptor beta chains originate from one sample sequenced in a study of blood T cell repertoires in COVID-19. Here immunoSEQ multiplex PCR was the method, and the copy in TCRdb shows in-frame clones only, minus some. Of about 87,000 clones in the sample, approximately 85% were seen once. Sequencing was carried out using peripheral blood. All receptors come from a woman of 80 years or more with COVID-19, enrolled during active disease.

The rearrangement links TRBV28 to TRBJ2-1, with 8 bases aligning to TRBD2. V was pared by 3 bases and J by 1 base, with 2 bases of the junction left unmatched. The CDR3 contains 15 residues. Germline CDR1 reads MDHEN; CDR2 reads SYDVKM. The CDR3 DNA reads as TGTGCCAGCAGTTTTGGCGGGGGGTCCTACAATGAGCAGTTCTTC. Its translation: CASSFGGGSYNEQFF.

The J gene is TRBJ2-5, the V gene TRBV7-3; weak D call: TRBD2 (6 bases). This CDR3 is built from 13 residues. The germline V gene encodes CDR1 SGHTA and CDR2 FQGTGA. V lost 5 bases, J lost 5 bases, and 12 bases lay in between. This chain's CDR3 is CASSPAGSETQYF. CDR3 sequence (DNA): TGTGCCAGCAGCCCGGCCGGGAGTGAGACCCAGTACTTC.

V is TRBV11-2 and J is TRBJ2-2, with 8 bases matching TRBD1. The germline V gene encodes CDR1 SGHAT and CDR2 FQNNGV. V trimming: 0 bases; J trimming: 3 bases; junction bases outside the gene matches: 3. The CDR3 loop spans 16 amino acids. The CDR3 DNA reads as TGTGCCAGCAGCTTAGACAGGGGGCTTGACACCGGGGAGCTGTTTTTT. Translating it yields CASSLDRGLDTGELFF.

This chain uses TRBV24-1 with TRBJ2-1, with a possible D match to TRBD1 (6 bases). Germline lookup yields CDR1 KGHDR and CDR2 SFDVKD. The CDR3 has 16 residues. The V end was cut by 4 bases, the J end by 5 bases, with 17 bases between. The chain's CDR3 is CATSDASGEVHNEQFF. The CDR3 nucleotides read TGTGCCACCAGTGACGCCTCAGGGGAAGTCCACAATGAGCAGTTCTTC.

The chain carries TRBV2 and TRBJ1-5; D remains unclear. Trimming stripped 3 bases from V and 5 bases from J, with 5 bases between. The CDR3 consists of 12 residues. The V gene's germline CDR1 is SNHLY and CDR2 FYNNEI. CDR3 sequence reads: CASSDSDQPQHF. The CDR3 nucleotides read TGTGCCAGCAGTGACTCTGATCAGCCCCAGCATTTT.

This clone was recorded only once. The gene calls are TRBV9 and TRBJ2-2; 9 nucleotides match TRBD2. The CDR3 has 17 amino acids. Germline values: CDR1 SGDLS, CDR2 YYNGEE. Trimming took 0 bases from V and 4 from J; bases not matched to a gene: 7. Here the CDR3 reads CASSVVAGGPGTGELFF. CDR3 in DNA: TGTGCCAGCAGCGTAGTGGCGGGGGGGCCGGGCACCGGGGAGCTGTTTTTT.

This chain uses TRBV7-9 with TRBJ1-2; TRBD1 aligns across 9 bases. J gave up 4 bases and V 1 base, and 7 bases lay outside the gene matches. The CDR3 runs 16 residues. CDR1 and CDR2 (germline): SEHNR, FQNEAQ (reference sequence). CDR3 region: CASSLVVGQGIYGYTF. The CDR3 nucleotides are TGTGCCAGCAGCTTAGTTGTGGGACAGGGCATCTATGGCTACACCTTC.

The chain employs TRBV24-1 and TRBJ2-5; 7 bases agree with TRBD2. Germline values: CDR1 KGHDR, CDR2 SFDVKD. This CDR3 has 16 amino acids. V trimming: 4 bases; J trimming: 2 bases; junction bases outside the gene matches: 9. CDR3 region: CATSEGGVGTQETQYF. The CDR3 DNA reads as TGTGCCACCAGTGAGGGGGGGGTTGGCACACAAGAGACCCAGTACTTC.

The V gene is TRBV30, the J gene TRBJ1-2; 10 positions agree with TRBD1. Unmatched junction bases numbered 12, after V lost 1 base and J lost 4 bases. Germline CDR1 is GTSNPN and CDR2 is SVGIG (reference sequence). CDR3 size: 17 residues. The CDR3 nucleotides are TGTGCCTGGAGTGCCAGACAGGGGGCCGTGTATACCTATGGCTACACCTTC. Encoded protein: CAWSARQGAVYTYGYTF.

This clone showed up just a few times. The chain uses TRBV28 and TRBJ1-3, with D uncertain. V dropped 3 bases and J dropped 4 bases, with 4 bases sitting between them. The CDR3 sequence is 12 residues long. Germline V lookup: CDR1 MDHEN, CDR2 SYDVKM. As DNA, the CDR3 is TGTGCCAGCAGTTTTCGGGGAAACACCATATATTTT. Protein product: CASSFRGNTIYF.

Written as DNA, the CDR3 is TGTGCCTGGAGTGTCTGGACCATGGGGGCACATAATGAGCAGTTCTTC. Residues: CAWSVWTMGAHNEQFF. The gene calls are TRBV30 and TRBJ2-1; tentatively, D is TRBD1 (6 bases). V gave up 0 bases and J gave up 7 bases, with 19 bases separating them. CDR1 is GTSNPN and CDR2 is SVGIG in the germline V gene (reference sequence). The CDR3 sequence is 16 residues long.

The rearrangement joins TRBV2 to TRBJ1-6; 7 bases line up with TRBD1. V shed 6 bases, J shed 0 bases, and the junction held 2 bases outside the gene matches. The CDR3 is 15 residues long. CDR1 is SNHLY, CDR2 FYNNEI, per germline. This chain's CDR3 is CASSAGGSYNSPLHF. For the CDR3, the DNA is TGTGCCAGCAGCGCAGGGGGCTCCTATAATTCACCCCTCCACTTT.

The chain employs TRBV18 and TRBJ1-5; 7 bases fit TRBD1. V shed 1 base, J shed 0 bases, and the junction held 3 bases outside the gene matches. Germline V gives CDR1 KGHSH, CDR2 LQKENI. CDR3 length: 16 residues. The chain's CDR3 is CASSPQGAYSNQPQHF. The CDR3 nucleotides read TGTGCCAGCTCACCACAGGGGGCGTATAGCAATCAGCCCCAGCATTTT.

The genes are TRBV6-2 or TRBV6-3 and TRBJ2-7, with TRBD1 identical over 8 bases. With 6 bases clipped from V and 4 bases from J, the junction kept 14 bases outside the gene matches. The CDR3 is made up of 16 amino acids. CDR1 is MNHEY and CDR2 is SVGEGT in the germline V gene. CDR3: CASSTPGQGNRYEQYF. As DNA, the CDR3 is TGTGCCAGCAGCACTCCCGGACAGGGAAATCGTTACGAGCAGTACTTC.

This chain uses TRBV19 with TRBJ1-1, with D maybe TRBD1 (6 bases). The CDR3 spans 15 residues. CDR1 is LNHDA, CDR2 SQIVND, per germline (reference sequence). The germline V and J ends were trimmed by 1 base and 7 bases, with 16 bases remaining between them. The CDR3 DNA reads TGTGCCAGTAGTATAGCAACCTGGACAGAAAATGAAGCTTTCTTT. Its protein is CASSIATWTENEAFF. The full variable domain, rest sourced from reference TRBV19 and TRBJ1-1, is DGGITQSPKYLFRKEGQNVTLSCEQNLNHDAMYWYRQDPGQGLRLIYYSQIVNDFQKGDIAEGYSVSREKKESFPLTVTSAQKNPTAFYLCASSIATWTENEAFFGQGTRLTVV.

CDR3 region: CASSPRQGVEGETQYF. CDR3 DNA: TGTGCCAGCTCACCACGGCAGGGCGTTGAAGGAGAGACCCAGTACTTC. V gene TRBV18 combines with J gene TRBJ2-5; D is perhaps TRBD1 (5 bases). The V gene's germline CDR1 is KGHSH and CDR2 LQKENI. The CDR3 loop spans 16 amino acids. Trimming pared 1 base from V and 4 bases from J, leaving 16 bases between.

V and J are TRBV19 and TRBJ1-1; D not resolved. Germline V lookup: CDR1 LNHDA, CDR2 SQIVND (reference sequence). Trimming cost V 7 bases and J 0 bases, with 12 bases left between them. This CDR3 comprises 14 residues. CDR3 protein: CASNSVSMNTEAFF. As DNA, the CDR3 is TGTGCCAGTAATAGTGTTTCCATGAACACTGAAGCTTTCTTT.

The chain combines TRBV6-5 with TRBJ1-6; 8 nucleotides match TRBD1. V shed 6 bases, J shed 8 bases, and the junction held 6 bases outside the gene matches. Germline CDR1 MNHEY, CDR2 SVGAGI. The CDR3 contains 14 residues. This CDR3 reads CASSDRGEYSPLHF. CDR3 nucleotide sequence: TGTGCCAGCAGCGACAGGGGAGAATATTCACCCCTCCACTTT.

The chain recombines TRBV5-1 with TRBJ2-3; perhaps TRBD1 as D (6 bases). This CDR3 spans 14 amino acids. Trimming shortened V by 6 bases and J by 0 bases, and 11 bases separated the two germline ends. Germline loops: CDR1 SGHRS, CDR2 YFSETQ. The CDR3 sequence is CASTTGQSTDTQYF. The CDR3, as DNA: TGCGCCAGCACCACAGGACAGAGCACAGATACGCAGTATTTT.

This rearrangement joins TRBV18 to TRBJ2-5; D is ambiguous. Germline CDR1 KGHSH, CDR2 LQKENI. This CDR3 contains 12 residues. V lost 3 bases to trimming and J lost 4 bases, with 6 bases between them. CDR3 coding DNA: TGTGCCAGCTCACCGTCTCGAGAGACCCAGTACTTC. It encodes CASSPSRETQYF.

The chain uses TRBV18 and TRBJ2-2; 14 nucleotides line up with TRBD2. Trimming removed 4 bases from V and 7 bases from J; junction bases left unmatched: 11. This CDR3 is 18 amino acids long. Germline CDR1 KGHSH, CDR2 LQKENI. CDR3 DNA: TGTGCCAGCTCACGAGGGACTAGCGGGAGCGGATATAGCGGGGAGCTGTTTTTT. Protein sequence: CASSRGTSGSGYSGELFF. Variable domain in full (rest from reference TRBV18 and TRBJ2-2): NAGVMQNPRHLVRRRGQEARLRCSPMKGHSHVYWYRQLPEEGLKFMVYLQKENIIDESGMPKERFSAEFPKEGPSILRIQQVVRGDSAAYFCASSRGTSGSGYSGELFFGEGSRLTVL.

This chain links TRBV7-6 with TRBJ2-1; TRBD1 matches 12 bases. CDR1 SGHVS and CDR2 FNYEAQ come from the germline V gene. The CDR3 consists of 16 residues. V shed 1 base, J shed 6 bases, and the junction held 4 bases outside the gene matches. CDR3 nucleotides: TGTGCCAGCAGCTTAGGGGGACAGGGGGCGTTCAATGAGCAGTTCTTC. Amino acids: CASSLGGQGAFNEQFF.